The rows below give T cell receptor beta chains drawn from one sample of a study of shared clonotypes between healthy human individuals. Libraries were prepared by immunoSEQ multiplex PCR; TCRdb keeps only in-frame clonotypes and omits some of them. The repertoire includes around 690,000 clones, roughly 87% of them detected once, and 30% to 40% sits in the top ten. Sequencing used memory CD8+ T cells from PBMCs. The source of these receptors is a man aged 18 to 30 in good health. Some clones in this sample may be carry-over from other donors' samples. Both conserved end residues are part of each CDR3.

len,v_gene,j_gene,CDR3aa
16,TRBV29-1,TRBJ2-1,CSAEEGFLLINNEQFF
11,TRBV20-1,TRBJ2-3,CSARWREAVYF
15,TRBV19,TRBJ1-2,CASSIVREVSYGYTF
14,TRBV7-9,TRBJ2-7,CASSKEEDKRWQYF
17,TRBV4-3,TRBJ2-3,CASSQKLAGGGTDTQYF
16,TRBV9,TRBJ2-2,CASSVDTYPNTGELFF
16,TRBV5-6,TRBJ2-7,CASSSELWERGAEQYF
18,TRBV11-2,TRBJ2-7,CASSLGGLAGGPGYEQYF
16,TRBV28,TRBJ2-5,CASSFRRGQGQETQYF
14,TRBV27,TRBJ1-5,CASSGDRGSQPQHF
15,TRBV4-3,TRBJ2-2,CASSQDSGNTGELFF
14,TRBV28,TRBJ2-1,CASSITGGLNEQFF
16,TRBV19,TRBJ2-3,CASSGLAVTSTDTQYF
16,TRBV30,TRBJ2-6,CAWSSAGWVGANVLTF
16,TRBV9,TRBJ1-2,CAGSVDRGRPDYGYTF
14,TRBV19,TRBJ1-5,CASSIVAEYQPQHF
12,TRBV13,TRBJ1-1,CASSLGGSEAFF
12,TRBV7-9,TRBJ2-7,CASSSGANEQYF
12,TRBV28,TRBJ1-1,CASSLYGFEAFF
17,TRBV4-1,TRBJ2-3,CASSPGGGRPLTDTQYF
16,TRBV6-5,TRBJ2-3,CASSYSTRASTDTQYF
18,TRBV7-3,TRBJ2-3,CASSWGPPGATSTDTQYF
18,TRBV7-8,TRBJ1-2,CASSSSGWGVETNYGYTF
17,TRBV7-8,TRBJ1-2,CASSLADQALQGYGYTF
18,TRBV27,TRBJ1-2,CASSLSRGPYGGLSGYTF
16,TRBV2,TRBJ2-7,CASSEAGAGGPREQYF
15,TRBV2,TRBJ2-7,CASSEAGPPSLEQYF
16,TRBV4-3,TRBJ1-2,CASSKHTGVAEYGYTF
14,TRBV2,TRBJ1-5,CASSAGFSNQPQHF
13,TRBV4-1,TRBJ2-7,CASSPTGNGEQYF
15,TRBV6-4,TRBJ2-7,CASSDGLWAAYEQYF
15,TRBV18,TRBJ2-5,CASSPVWDRQETQYF
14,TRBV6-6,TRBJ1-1,CASSYSEGETEAFF
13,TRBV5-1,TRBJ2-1,CASSFPRGEEQFF
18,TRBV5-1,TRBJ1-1,CASSLGGQGTISQTEAFF
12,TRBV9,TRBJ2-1,CATGQGVDEQFF
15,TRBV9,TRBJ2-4,CASSVRETWENIQYF
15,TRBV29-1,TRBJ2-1,CSATRGGGTYNEQFF
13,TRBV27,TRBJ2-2,CASSPGGAGELFF
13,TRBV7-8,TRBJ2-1,CATMPRGFDEQFF
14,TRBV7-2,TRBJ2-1,CASSTSGRYNEQFF
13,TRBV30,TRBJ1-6,CAWSGQGRTPLHF
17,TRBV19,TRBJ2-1,CASGIGTSGRSGDEQFF
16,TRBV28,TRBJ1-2,CASSHENTGQIYGYTF
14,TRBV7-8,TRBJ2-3,CASSSTRATDTQYF
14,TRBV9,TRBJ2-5,CASSVGRVGETQYF
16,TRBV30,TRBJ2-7,CAWSVFRGASWDEQYF
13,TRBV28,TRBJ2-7,CASRATGTQEQYF
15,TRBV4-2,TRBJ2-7,CASSQGRGEGYEQYF
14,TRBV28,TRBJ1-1,CASSFNRGYTEAFF
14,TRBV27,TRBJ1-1,CASSSYRENTEAFF
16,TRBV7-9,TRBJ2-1,CASSLGLAGKTDEQFF
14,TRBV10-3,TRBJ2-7,CATVGWRENYEQYF